The clone carrying this T cell receptor beta chain was seen a few times. This record comes from a study of identical twins. TCRdb analysed the 5' RACE reads with MiXCR anew, one entry per CDR3 protein. The data hold about 810,000 distinct CDR3 sequences, with roughly 12% observed a single time. J was trimmed by 4 bases and V by 4 bases; bases with no gene match: 4. Per the germline V gene, CDR1 is SGHRS and CDR2 is YFSETQ. CDR3 length equals 14 residues. This sample was shared with a second study, whose subject was yellow fever vaccine responses in identical twins.

The sequence was collected from a woman between 18 and 29 years old in good health. The genes are TRBV5-1 and TRBJ1-3; 8 nucleotides agree with TRBD1. Sequenced input: PBMCs. This CDR3 reads CASSQTGDGNTIYF. DNA for the CDR3: TGCGCCAGCAGCCAGACAGGGGACGGAAACACCATATATTTT.